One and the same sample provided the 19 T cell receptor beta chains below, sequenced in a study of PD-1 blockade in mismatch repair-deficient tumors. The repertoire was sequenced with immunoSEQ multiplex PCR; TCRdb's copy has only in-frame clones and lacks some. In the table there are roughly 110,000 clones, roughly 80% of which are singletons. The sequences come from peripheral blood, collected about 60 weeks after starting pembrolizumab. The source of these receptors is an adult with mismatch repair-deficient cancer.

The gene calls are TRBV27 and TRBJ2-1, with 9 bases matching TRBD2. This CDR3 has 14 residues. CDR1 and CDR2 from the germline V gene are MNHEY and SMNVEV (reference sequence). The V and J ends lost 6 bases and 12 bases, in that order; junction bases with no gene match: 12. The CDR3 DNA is TGTGCCAGCAGCTTGACCGAACTAGCGGGTGCGCAGTTCTTC. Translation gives CASSLTELAGAQFF.

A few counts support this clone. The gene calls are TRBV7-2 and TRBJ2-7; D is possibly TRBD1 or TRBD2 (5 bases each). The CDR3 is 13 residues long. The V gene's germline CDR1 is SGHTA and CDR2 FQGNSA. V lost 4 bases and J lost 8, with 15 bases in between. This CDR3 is CASSSPGLVKQYF. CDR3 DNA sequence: TGTGCCAGCAGCTCCCCGGGGCTTGTTAAGCAGTACTTC.

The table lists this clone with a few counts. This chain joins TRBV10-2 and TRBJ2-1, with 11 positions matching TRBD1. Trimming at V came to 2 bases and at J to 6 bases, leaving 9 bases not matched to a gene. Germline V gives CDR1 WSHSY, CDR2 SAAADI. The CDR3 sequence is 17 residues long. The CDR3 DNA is TGCGCCAGCAGTGAGCCGGACAGGGGGCTAGGGGGCAATGAGCAGTTCTTC. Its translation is CASSEPDRGLGGNEQFF.

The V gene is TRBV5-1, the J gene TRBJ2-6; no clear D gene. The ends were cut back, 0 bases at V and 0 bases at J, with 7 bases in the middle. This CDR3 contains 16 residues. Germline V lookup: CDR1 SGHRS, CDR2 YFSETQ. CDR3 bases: TGCGCCAGCAGCTTGGTAGCAGGCTCTGGGGCCAACGTCCTGACTTTC. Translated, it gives CASSLVAGSGANVLTF.

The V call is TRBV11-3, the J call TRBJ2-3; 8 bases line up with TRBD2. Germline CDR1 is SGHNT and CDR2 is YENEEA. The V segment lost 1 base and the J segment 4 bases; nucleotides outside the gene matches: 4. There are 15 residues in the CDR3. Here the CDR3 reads CASSLVSAGADTQYF. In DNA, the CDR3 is TGTGCCAGCAGCTTAGTCTCAGCGGGAGCAGATACGCAGTATTTT.

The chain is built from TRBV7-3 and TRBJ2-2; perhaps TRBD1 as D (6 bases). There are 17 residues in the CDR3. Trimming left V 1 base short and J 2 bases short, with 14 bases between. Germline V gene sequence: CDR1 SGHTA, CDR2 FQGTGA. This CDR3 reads CASSLMVTGSNTGELFF. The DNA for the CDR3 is TGTGCCAGCAGCTTAATGGTAACAGGGTCCAACACCGGGGAGCTGTTTTTT.

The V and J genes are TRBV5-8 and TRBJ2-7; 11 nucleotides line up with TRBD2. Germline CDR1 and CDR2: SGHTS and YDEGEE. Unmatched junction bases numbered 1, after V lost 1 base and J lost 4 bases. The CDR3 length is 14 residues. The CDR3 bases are TGTGCCAGCAGCTTGACTAGCGGGAGATACGAGCAGTACTTC. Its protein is CASSLTSGRYEQYF.

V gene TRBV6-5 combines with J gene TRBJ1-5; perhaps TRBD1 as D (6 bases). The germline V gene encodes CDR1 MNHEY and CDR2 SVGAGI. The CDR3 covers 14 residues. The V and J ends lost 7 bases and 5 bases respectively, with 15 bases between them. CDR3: CASTPRDTDQPQHF. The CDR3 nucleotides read TGTGCCAGCACCCCCCGGGACACCGATCAGCCCCAGCATTTT.

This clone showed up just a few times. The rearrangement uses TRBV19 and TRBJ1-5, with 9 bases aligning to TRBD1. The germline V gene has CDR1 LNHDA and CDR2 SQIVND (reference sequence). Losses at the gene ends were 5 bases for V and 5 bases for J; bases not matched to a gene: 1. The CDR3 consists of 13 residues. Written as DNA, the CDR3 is TGTGCCAGTAGTGACAGGGGGGATCAGCCCCAGCATTTT. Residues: CASSDRGDQPQHF.

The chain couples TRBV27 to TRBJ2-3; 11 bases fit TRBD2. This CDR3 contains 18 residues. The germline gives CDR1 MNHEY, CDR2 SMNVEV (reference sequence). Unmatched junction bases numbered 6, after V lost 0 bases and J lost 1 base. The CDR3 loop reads CASSLSPLLAGGTDTQYF. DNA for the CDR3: TGTGCCAGCAGTTTATCCCCCTTACTAGCGGGAGGCACAGATACGCAGTATTTT.

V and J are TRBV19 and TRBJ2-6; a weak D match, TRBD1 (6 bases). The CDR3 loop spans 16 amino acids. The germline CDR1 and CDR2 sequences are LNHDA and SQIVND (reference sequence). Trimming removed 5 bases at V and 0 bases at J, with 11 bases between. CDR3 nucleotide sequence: TGTGCCAGTAGTTGGGACAAGCTCTCTGGGGCCAACGTCCTGACTTTC. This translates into CASSWDKLSGANVLTF. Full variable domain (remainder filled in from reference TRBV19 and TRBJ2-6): DGGITQSPKYLFRKEGQNVTLSCEQNLNHDAMYWYRQDPGQGLRLIYYSQIVNDFQKGDIAEGYSVSREKKESFPLTVTSAQKNPTAFYLCASSWDKLSGANVLTFGAGSRLTVL.

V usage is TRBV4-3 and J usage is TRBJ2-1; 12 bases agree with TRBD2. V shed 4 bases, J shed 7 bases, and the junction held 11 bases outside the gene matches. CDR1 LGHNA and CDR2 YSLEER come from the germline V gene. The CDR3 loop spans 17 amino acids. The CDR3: CASSLAPGLAGKNEQFF. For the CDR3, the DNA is TGCGCCAGCAGCCTTGCCCCCGGACTAGCGGGGAAGAATGAGCAGTTCTTC.

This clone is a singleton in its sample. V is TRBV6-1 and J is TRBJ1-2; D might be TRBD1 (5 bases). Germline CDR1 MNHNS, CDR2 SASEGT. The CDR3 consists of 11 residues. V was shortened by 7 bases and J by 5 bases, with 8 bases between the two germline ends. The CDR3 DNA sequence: TGTGCCAGCATGACAGAGTATGGCTACACCTTC. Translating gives CASMTEYGYTF.

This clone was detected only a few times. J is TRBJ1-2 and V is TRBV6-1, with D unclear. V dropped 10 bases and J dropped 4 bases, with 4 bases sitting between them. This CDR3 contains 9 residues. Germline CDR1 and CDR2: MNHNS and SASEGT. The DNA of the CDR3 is TGTGCCACCTTCTATGGCTACACCTTC. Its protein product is CATFYGYTF.

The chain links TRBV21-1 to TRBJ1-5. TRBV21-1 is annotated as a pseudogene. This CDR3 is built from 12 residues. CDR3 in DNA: TGTGTTGAGCAAACCGGCTCTAGGCCCCAGCATTTT. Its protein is CVEQTGSRPQHF.

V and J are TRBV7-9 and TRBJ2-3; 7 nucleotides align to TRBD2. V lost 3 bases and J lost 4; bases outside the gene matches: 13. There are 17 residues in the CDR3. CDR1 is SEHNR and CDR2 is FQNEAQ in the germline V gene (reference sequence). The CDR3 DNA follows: TGTGCCAGCAGCTTTTCAGTAGGGACTACAGGCCCAGATACGCAGTATTTT. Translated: CASSFSVGTTGPDTQYF. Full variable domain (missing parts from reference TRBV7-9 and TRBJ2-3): DTGVSQNPRHKITKRGQNVTFRCDPISEHNRLYWYRQTLGQGPEFLTYFQNEAQLEKSRLLSDRFSAERPKGSFSTLEIQRTEQGDSAMYLCASSFSVGTTGPDTQYFGPGTRLTVL.

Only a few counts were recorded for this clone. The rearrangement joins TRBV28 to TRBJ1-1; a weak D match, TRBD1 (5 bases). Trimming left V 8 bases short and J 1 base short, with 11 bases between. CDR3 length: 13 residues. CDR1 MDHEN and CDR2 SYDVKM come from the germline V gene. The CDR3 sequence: CASWRGSNTEAFF. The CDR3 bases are TGTGCCAGCTGGAGGGGATCGAACACTGAAGCTTTCTTT.

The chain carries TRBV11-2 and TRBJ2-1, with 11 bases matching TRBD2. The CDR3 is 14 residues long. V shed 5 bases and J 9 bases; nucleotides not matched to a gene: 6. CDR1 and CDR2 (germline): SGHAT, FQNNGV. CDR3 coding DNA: TGTGCCAGCAGCAATAGCGGGAGGGCCGTTGAGCAGTTCTTC. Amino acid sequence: CASSNSGRAVEQFF.

Here the CDR3 DNA reads TGTGCCAGCAGTTATGGGCGGGGGGGGCCCTATGGCTACACCTTC. Protein: CASSYGRGGPYGYTF. This chain uses TRBV27 with TRBJ1-2; tentatively, D is TRBD1 (6 bases). V lost 4 bases and J 4 bases, leaving 16 bases between the germline ends. Germline CDR1 is MNHEY and CDR2 is SMNVEV (reference sequence). This CDR3 contains 15 residues.